This entry lists 7 T cell receptor beta chains sequenced from one sample in a study of cytomegalovirus exposure and HLA in healthy donors. Amplification used 60 Vbeta primers and 13 Jbeta primers. TCRdb's copy holds only in-frame clones and misses some; the assay was immunoSEQ multiplex PCR. The sample is made up of over 50,000 clones, and the top ten hold about 9.1% of it. Input material: PBMCs. These receptors originate from a man aged 45 to 65 in good health and CMV-seropositive.

This chain links TRBV6-6 with TRBJ1-2; 9 bases are a match to TRBD1. The CDR3 length is 16 residues. Germline V gives CDR1 MNHNY, CDR2 SVGAGI (reference sequence). V shed 7 bases and J 8 bases; nucleotides not matched to a gene: 17. CDR3 sequence: CASTLPGQGVVKGYTF. In nucleotides, the CDR3 is TGTGCCAGCACCTTACCGGGACAGGGCGTAGTAAAAGGCTACACCTTC.

The rearrangement links TRBV30 to TRBJ1-1; maybe TRBD1 (6 bases). With 8 bases removed from V and 0 bases from J, the gap between germline ends came to 13 bases. This CDR3 spans 13 amino acids. Germline CDR1 reads GTSNPN; CDR2 reads SVGIG (reference sequence). The CDR3 DNA is TGTGCCCGGGAGGGGGGAGTGAACACTGAAGCTTTCTTT. Translation gives CAREGGVNTEAFF. The complete variable domain, with remaining parts taken from reference TRBV30 and TRBJ1-1, reads SQTIHQWPATLVQPVGSPLSLECTVEGTSNPNLYWYRQAAGRGLQLLFYSVGIGQISSEVPQNLSASRPQDRQFILSSKKLLLSDSGFYLCAREGGVNTEAFFGQGTRLTVV.

This chain joins TRBV19 and TRBJ2-6, with TRBD1 matching over 8 bases. From germline, CDR1 is LNHDA and CDR2 SQIVND (reference sequence). The CDR3 is 17 amino acids. After removal of 5 bases from V and 0 bases from J, the junction contained 6 bases not matched to a gene. The CDR3 region is CASSPGTGGSGANVLTF. DNA for the CDR3: TGTGCCAGTAGTCCGGGAACAGGGGGCTCTGGGGCCAACGTCCTGACTTTC.

The chain carries TRBV5-1 and TRBJ1-1, with D possibly being TRBD1 (5 bases). Trimming pared 5 bases from V and 8 bases from J, leaving 13 bases between. CDR1 and CDR2 (germline): SGHRS, YFSETQ. The CDR3 runs 12 residues. CDR3 region: CASSFLRGEAFF. CDR3 coding DNA: TGCGCCAGCAGTTTCCTGCGGGGGGAAGCTTTCTTT. Together with reference TRBV5-1 and TRBJ1-1, the CDR3 gives the full variable domain: KAGVTQTPRYLIKTRGQQVTLSCSPISGHRSVSWYQQTPGQGLQFLFEYFSETQRNKGNFPGRFSGRQFSNSRSEMNVSTLELGDSALYLCASSFLRGEAFFGQGTRLTVV.

The chain carries TRBV4-1 and TRBJ2-7; TRBD2 aligns across 8 bases. Germline assignment: CDR1 MGHRA and CDR2 YSYEKL. The CDR3 runs to 14 residues. The V segment lost 4 bases and the J segment 6 bases; nucleotides outside the gene matches: 8. CDR3 sequence reads: CASSLSGAQFEQYF. The CDR3 region has the DNA TGCGCCAGCAGCCTTAGCGGGGCCCAGTTCGAGCAGTACTTC.

CDR3 region: CASREGLAGGAGELFF. For the CDR3, the DNA is TGCGCCAGCAGAGAGGGACTAGCGGGGGGGGCCGGGGAGCTGTTTTTT. V and J are TRBV5-1 and TRBJ2-2; 16 nucleotides agree with TRBD2. CDR1 is SGHRS and CDR2 is YFSETQ in the germline V gene. The CDR3 contains 16 residues. With V trimmed by 5 bases and J by 6 bases, 4 bases remained unmatched.

DNA for the CDR3: TGTGCCAGTAGTATACTGGGGGGCACTGAAGCTTTCTTT. Amino acids: CASSILGGTEAFF. V usage is TRBV19 and J usage is TRBJ1-1; TRBD1 might be the D (5 bases). CDR3 size: 13 residues. V gave up 2 bases and J gave up 4 bases, with 8 bases separating them. Germline CDR1 is LNHDA and CDR2 is SQIVND (reference sequence).